This T cell receptor beta chain is drawn from a study of blood T cells in healthy people across ages. At the level of the study: For every two T cells, template switching captured about one barcoded beta molecule.

In terms of origin and age, donors were healthy Caucasian individuals from Russia aged 6 to 90. The germline V gene has CDR1 MGHRA and CDR2 YSYEKL. The ends were cut back, 0 bases at V and 2 bases at J, with 11 bases in the middle. The length of the CDR3 is 16 residues. Primers used in a second PCR of roughly 7 to 12 cycles were a sample-barcoded 5' primer and a J-beta primer mix. TCRdb reanalysed the 5' RACE reads using MiXCR and keeps one entry per CDR3 protein. The sample shows about 280,000 distinct CDR3 sequences, roughly a quarter of them seen only once. The sample consisted of blood. The TCR was taken from a woman between 65 and 79 years old in good health. The chain uses TRBV4-1 and TRBJ1-5; D is uncertain. The CDR3 nucleotides read TGCGCCAGCAGCCAAGAGGTATGGGGAGGCAATCAGCCCCAGCATTTT. This encodes CASSQEVWGGNQPQHF.